This T cell receptor beta chain was profiled in a study of cytomegalovirus exposure and HLA in healthy donors. Whole-study context: Assignment to the Caucasian-associated ancestry cluster applied to more than 75% of the 300 to 500 genotyped donors. Study conclusions and caveats: Relative to equally common others, HLA-associated TCR beta chains showed greater clonal expansion in a later analysis.

PCR amplification relied on 60 Vbeta primers (plus 13 Jbeta primers). Measured with immunoSEQ multiplex PCR; TCRdb has only the in-frame clones, and not every one. Of approximately 180,000 clones listed, roughly 70% were seen once; the top ten hold 1.8%. Notes on this clone: What it binds is not known.

Everyone who donated was a healthy bone marrow donor. The ends were cut back, 3 bases at V and 5 bases at J, with 13 bases in the middle. Germline CDR1 is KGHSH and CDR2 is LQKENI. The CDR3 totals 15 residues. The J gene is TRBJ1-4, the V gene TRBV18, with a tentative D call TRBD1 (5 bases). Sequencing used PBMCs. This receptor was identified in a woman between 25 and 40 years old in good health and CMV-seronegative. The CDR3 loop reads CASSPQDIRNEKLFF. The CDR3 DNA reads TGTGCCAGCTCACCCCAGGACATAAGAAATGAAAAACTGTTTTTT.